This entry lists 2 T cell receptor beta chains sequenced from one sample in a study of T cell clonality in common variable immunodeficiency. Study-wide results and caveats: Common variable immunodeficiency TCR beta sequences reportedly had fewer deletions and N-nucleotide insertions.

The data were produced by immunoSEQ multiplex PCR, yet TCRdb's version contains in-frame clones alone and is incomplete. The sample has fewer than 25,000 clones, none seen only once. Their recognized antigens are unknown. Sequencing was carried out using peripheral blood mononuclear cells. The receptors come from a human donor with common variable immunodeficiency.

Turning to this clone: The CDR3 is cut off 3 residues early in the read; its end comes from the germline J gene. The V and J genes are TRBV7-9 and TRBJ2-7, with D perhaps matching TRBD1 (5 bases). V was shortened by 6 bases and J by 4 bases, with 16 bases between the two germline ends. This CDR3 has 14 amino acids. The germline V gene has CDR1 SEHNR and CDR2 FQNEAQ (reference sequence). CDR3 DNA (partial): TGTGCCAGCAGTTCTCCAGGGCATTGGTACGAG. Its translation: CASSSPGHWYE. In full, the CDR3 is CASSSPGHWYEQYF.

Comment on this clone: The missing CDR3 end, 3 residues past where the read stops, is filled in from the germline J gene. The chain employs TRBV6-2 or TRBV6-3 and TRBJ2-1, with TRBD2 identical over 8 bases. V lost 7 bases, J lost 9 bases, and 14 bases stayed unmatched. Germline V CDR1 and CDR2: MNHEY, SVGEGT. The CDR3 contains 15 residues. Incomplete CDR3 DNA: TGTGCCAGCAAGGGCGGGAAGCGGGGGTTTACTGAG. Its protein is CASKGGKRGFTE. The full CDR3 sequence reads CASKGGKRGFTEQFF.